This T cell receptor (beta chain) stems from a study of OX40 agonist ivuxolimab in advanced cancers. On the study more broadly: Patient treatment consisted of intravenous ivuxolimab administration every 2 weeks at 0.01 to 10 mg/kg.

Sequencing used immunoSEQ multiplex PCR; TCRdb keeps in-frame clones, though not all of them. Of about 54,000 clones in the sample, 84% are singletons; the top ten hold approximately 1.2%. The clonotype comes from an adult with an advanced solid tumor such as melanoma, head and neck, liver or kidney cancer. Material: CD4+ or CD8+ T cells sorted from blood, obtained in a trial of the OX40 agonist ivuxolimab.

The DNA for the CDR3 is TGCGCCAGCAGCACGGGACAGGGGGCAAGCGAGCAGTACTTC. Translated, it gives CASSTGQGASEQYF. V is TRBV4-3 and J is TRBJ2-7; TRBD1 matches at 12 bases. V lost 5 bases and J lost 6; bases outside the gene matches: 5. This CDR3 is 14 amino acids long. Germline lookup yields CDR1 LGHNA and CDR2 YSLEER.